A selection of T cell receptor beta chains follows, all from one sample in a study of shared clonotypes between healthy human individuals. Sequencing was performed with immunoSEQ multiplex PCR; in TCRdb, only in-frame clones are kept and a portion is missing. The sample has roughly 2.5 million clones, approximately 92% seen once. Sequences were obtained from naive CD4+ T cells sorted from blood. The receptors shown here come from a man younger than 35 in good health. Each CDR3 is given with its conserved first and last residue. D genes are given only for firm matches. Where a row states a size, it is once, few, many or the class of an expanded clone; other rows omit it.

j_call: TRBJ1-5
d_call: .
v_call: TRBV6-5
clone_size: .
cdr3_aa: CASSPTGSGNQPQHF
cdr3_nt: TGTGCCAGCAGCCCCACAGGGAGCGGTAATCAGCCCCAGCATTTT

j_call: TRBJ2-1
d_call: TRBD2
v_call: TRBV18
clone_size: .
cdr3_aa: CASSPTSGGVYNEQFF
cdr3_nt: TGTGCCAGCTCACCAACTAGCGGGGGGGTATACAATGAGCAGTTCTTC

j_call: TRBJ2-7
d_call: .
v_call: TRBV5-1
clone_size: .
cdr3_aa: CASSLVAGSYEQYF
cdr3_nt: TGCGCCAGCAGCTTGGTTGCAGGCTCCTACGAGCAGTACTTC

j_call: TRBJ2-7
d_call: TRBD1
v_call: TRBV30
clone_size: .
cdr3_aa: CAWYETGTGGGEQYF
cdr3_nt: TGTGCCTGGTACGAGACCGGGACAGGGGGCGGTGAGCAGTACTTC

j_call: TRBJ1-1
d_call: .
v_call: TRBV19
clone_size: .
cdr3_aa: CASRVQTQMNTEAFF
cdr3_nt: TGTGCCAGTAGAGTGCAGACTCAGATGAACACTGAAGCTTTCTTT

j_call: TRBJ1-3
d_call: .
v_call: TRBV5-6
clone_size: .
cdr3_aa: CASSLVLANSGNTIYF
cdr3_nt: TGTGCCAGCAGCTTGGTATTGGCAAACTCTGGAAACACCATATATTTT

j_call: TRBJ2-1
d_call: TRBD1
v_call: TRBV2
clone_size: once
cdr3_aa: CASNPDRLLSNEQFF
cdr3_nt: TGTGCCAGCAATCCGGACAGGTTACTGTCGAATGAGCAGTTCTTC

j_call: TRBJ2-5
d_call: .
v_call: TRBV20-1
clone_size: .
cdr3_aa: CSARDRGTQYF
cdr3_nt: TGCAGTGCTAGAGACAGGGGGACCCAGTACTTC

j_call: TRBJ1-6
d_call: .
v_call: TRBV6-4
clone_size: .
cdr3_aa: CASREEYNSPLHF
cdr3_nt: TGTGCCAGCCGGGAGGAGTATAATTCACCCCTCCACTTT

j_call: TRBJ2-6
d_call: .
v_call: TRBV6-5
clone_size: .
cdr3_aa: CASSQGGLGANVLTF
cdr3_nt: TGTGCCAGCAGTCAAGGGGGGCTTGGGGCCAACGTCCTGACTTTC

j_call: TRBJ1-3
d_call: TRBD1
v_call: TRBV9
clone_size: .
cdr3_aa: CASSAGTGLGNTIYF
cdr3_nt: TGTGCCAGCAGCGCTGGGACAGGGTTAGGAAACACCATATATTTT

j_call: TRBJ2-1
d_call: .
v_call: TRBV10-1
clone_size: .
cdr3_aa: CASSESGRPEQFF
cdr3_nt: TGCGCCAGCAGTGAGTCGGGTAGGCCCGAGCAGTTCTTC

j_call: TRBJ2-5
d_call: .
v_call: TRBV11-3
clone_size: .
cdr3_aa: CASSVGLTETQYF
cdr3_nt: TGTGCCAGCAGCGTCGGACTAACTGAGACCCAGTACTTC

j_call: TRBJ2-2
d_call: TRBD2
v_call: TRBV28
clone_size: .
cdr3_aa: CASSSAGWGTGELFF
cdr3_nt: TGTGCCAGCAGTTCAGCGGGATGGGGGACCGGGGAGCTGTTTTTT

j_call: TRBJ1-1
d_call: .
v_call: TRBV5-1
clone_size: .
cdr3_aa: CASSLGTNTEAFF
cdr3_nt: TGCGCCAGCAGCTTGGGGACGAACACTGAAGCTTTCTTT

j_call: TRBJ2-2
d_call: TRBD1
v_call: TRBV28
clone_size: .
cdr3_aa: CASRGTGRPGELFF
cdr3_nt: TGTGCCAGCAGAGGGACAGGGCGTCCCGGGGAGCTGTTTTTT

j_call: TRBJ2-1
d_call: .
v_call: TRBV11-2
clone_size: .
cdr3_aa: CASKQGGEQFF
cdr3_nt: TGTGCCAGCAAACAGGGAGGTGAGCAGTTCTTC

j_call: TRBJ2-7
d_call: .
v_call: TRBV6-5
clone_size: .
cdr3_aa: CASSKLTGRVYEQYF
cdr3_nt: TGTGCCAGCAGTAAGCTGACAGGGAGGGTCTACGAGCAGTACTTC

j_call: TRBJ2-1
d_call: TRBD2
v_call: TRBV27
clone_size: .
cdr3_aa: CASSFGTNHNEQFF
cdr3_nt: TGTGCCAGCAGTTTTGGGACTAACCACAATGAGCAGTTCTTC

j_call: TRBJ2-5
d_call: TRBD1
v_call: TRBV2
clone_size: .
cdr3_aa: CASSKTGVDQETQYF
cdr3_nt: TGTGCCAGCAGTAAGACAGGGGTTGATCAAGAGACCCAGTACTTC

j_call: TRBJ2-7
d_call: .
v_call: TRBV6-5
clone_size: .
cdr3_aa: CASSELGGTYEQYF
cdr3_nt: TGTGCCAGCAGTGAACTAGGGGGTACCTACGAGCAGTACTTC

j_call: TRBJ1-2
d_call: .
v_call: TRBV6-6
clone_size: .
cdr3_aa: CASKGNYGYTF
cdr3_nt: TGTGCCAGCAAGGGGAACTATGGCTACACCTTC

j_call: TRBJ2-3
d_call: .
v_call: TRBV7-6
clone_size: .
cdr3_aa: CASSLQGGRGPDTQYF
cdr3_nt: TGTGCCAGCAGCTTACAAGGGGGGCGGGGTCCAGATACGCAGTATTTT

j_call: TRBJ1-5
d_call: .
v_call: TRBV6-1
clone_size: once
cdr3_aa: CASRLDYSNQPQHF
cdr3_nt: TGTGCCAGCAGGTTGGATTATAGCAATCAGCCCCAGCATTTT

j_call: TRBJ2-1
d_call: .
v_call: TRBV5-1
clone_size: .
cdr3_aa: CASSLTPEGEWEQFF
cdr3_nt: TGCGCCAGCAGCTTGACCCCAGAGGGCGAGTGGGAGCAGTTCTTC

j_call: TRBJ1-2
d_call: .
v_call: TRBV6-6
clone_size: .
cdr3_aa: CASSYSSGRTNYGYTF
cdr3_nt: TGTGCCAGCAGTTACTCGTCGGGGCGGACTAACTATGGCTACACCTTC

j_call: TRBJ2-2
d_call: .
v_call: TRBV30
clone_size: .
cdr3_aa: CAWSVRTSANTGELFF
cdr3_nt: TGTGCCTGGAGTGTACGCACCTCTGCGAACACCGGGGAGCTGTTTTTT

j_call: TRBJ2-7
d_call: TRBD1
v_call: TRBV5-1
clone_size: .
cdr3_aa: CASSLADRGAEQYF
cdr3_nt: TGCGCCAGCAGCTTGGCGGACAGGGGTGCCGAGCAGTACTTC

j_call: TRBJ1-5
d_call: TRBD1
v_call: TRBV6-5
clone_size: once
cdr3_aa: CASSYSWDSDQPQHF
cdr3_nt: TGTGCCAGCAGTTACTCCTGGGACAGTGATCAGCCCCAGCATTTT

j_call: TRBJ2-2
d_call: .
v_call: TRBV11-3
clone_size: .
cdr3_aa: CASSLGGSGELFF
cdr3_nt: TGTGCCAGCAGCTTAGGGGGGTCCGGGGAGCTGTTTTTT

j_call: TRBJ2-5
d_call: TRBD1
v_call: TRBV29-1
clone_size: once
cdr3_aa: CSVETGGETQYF
cdr3_nt: TGCAGCGTTGAAACAGGGGGAGAGACCCAGTACTTC

j_call: TRBJ2-5
d_call: .
v_call: TRBV10-3
clone_size: .
cdr3_aa: CAISEGAGETQYF
cdr3_nt: TGTGCCATCAGTGAGGGAGCAGGAGAGACCCAGTACTTC